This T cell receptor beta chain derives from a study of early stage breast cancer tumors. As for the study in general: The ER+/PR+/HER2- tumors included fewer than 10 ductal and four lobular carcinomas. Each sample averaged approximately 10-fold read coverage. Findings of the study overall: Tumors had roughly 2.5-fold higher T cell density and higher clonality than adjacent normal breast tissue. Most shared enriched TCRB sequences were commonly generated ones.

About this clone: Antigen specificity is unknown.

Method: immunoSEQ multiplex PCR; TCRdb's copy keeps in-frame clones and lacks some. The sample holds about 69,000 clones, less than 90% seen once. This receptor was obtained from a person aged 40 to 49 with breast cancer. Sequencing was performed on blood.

DNA of the CDR3: TGTGCCAGCAGCATTCCCAGGGTTTCGAGGACAGATACGCAGTATTTT. Protein sequence: CASSIPRVSRTDTQYF. The V and J genes are TRBV7-8 and TRBJ2-3; tentative D call: TRBD1 (5 bases). Germline V gene lookup returns CDR1 SGHVS and CDR2 FQNEAQ. This CDR3 is built from 16 residues. V was cut by 5 bases and J by 3 bases, with 18 bases left in between. Looking up the rest from reference TRBV7-8 and TRBJ2-3 gives the full variable domain: GAGVSQSPRYKVAKRGQDVALRCDPISGHVSLFWYQQALGQGPEFLTYFQNEAQLDKSGLPSDRFFAERPEGSVSTLKIQRTQQEDSAVYLCASSIPRVSRTDTQYFGPGTRLTVL.